Included here is one T cell receptor beta chain sequence, with context. The sample holds a few counts of this clonotype. Its recognized antigen is unknown. No base-level quality is on record; no much larger clone is a single base apart. The sequencer listed for this sample is Illumina HiSeq 1500. TCRdb reran the public reads through fastp at Q25 and MiXCR, keeping productive beta chains. When rows share a CDR3 protein, they turn into one entry using the most common DNA and genes. This sample gives roughly 500,000 distinct CDR3 sequences in total; approximately 11% of them show up just once. The ten largest clones represent about a tenth of the sample. The sample originates from a study of T cell repertoires in cytomegalovirus infection (dated by TCRdb to the late 2010s). The study in broad terms: The HLA type of each donor mattered for the analysis, because public TCR beta signatures pointed to carriage of CMV infection along with the matching HLA type.

Broader findings and caveats from the paper: Cumulative frequency of public TCR beta family members discriminated carriers of CMV infection plus the relevant HLA type in this cohort and an independent roughly 320-donor cohort. In the ex vivo response, HLA-C-restricted CMV-specific TCR beta clonotypes were dominant, and in two of eight donors the single most frequent clonotype came from this HLA-C-restricted group.

CDR1 and CDR2 are drawn from the germline V gene (reference sequence): DFQATT, SNEGSKA. V is reduced by 2 bases and J by 7 bases, leaving a spacing of 12 bases between them. Reading from cysteine to phenylalanine, the CDR3 counts 13 amino acids. Only CDR3 DNA is held: 39 bases, read in frame from base 1. In this chain, TRBV20-1 is recombined with TRBJ2-1, with the D gene call left open. The sequence was obtained from a human donor in good health (CMV status not recorded). Some clones in this sample may be carry-over from other donors' samples. Source material: PBMCs. The CDR3 amino acid sequence is: CSARRADPNEQFF. The sequenced DNA: TGCAGTGCTAGACGGGCGGACCCTAATGAGCAGTTCTTC.